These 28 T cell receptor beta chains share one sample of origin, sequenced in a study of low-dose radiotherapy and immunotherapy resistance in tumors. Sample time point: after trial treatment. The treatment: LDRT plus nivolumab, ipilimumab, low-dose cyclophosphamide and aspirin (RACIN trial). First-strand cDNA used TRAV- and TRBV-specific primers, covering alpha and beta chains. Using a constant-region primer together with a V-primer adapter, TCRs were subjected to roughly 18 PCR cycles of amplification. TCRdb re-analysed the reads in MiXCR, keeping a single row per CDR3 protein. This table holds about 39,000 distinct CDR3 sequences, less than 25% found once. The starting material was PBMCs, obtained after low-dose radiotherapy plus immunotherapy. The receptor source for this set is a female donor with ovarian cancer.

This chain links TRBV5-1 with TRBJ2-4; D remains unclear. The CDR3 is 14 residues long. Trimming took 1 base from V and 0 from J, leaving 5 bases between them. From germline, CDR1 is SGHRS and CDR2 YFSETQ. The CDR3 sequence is CASSLTGAKNIQYF. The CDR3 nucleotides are TGCGCCAGCAGCTTGACGGGAGCCAAAAACATTCAGTACTTC.

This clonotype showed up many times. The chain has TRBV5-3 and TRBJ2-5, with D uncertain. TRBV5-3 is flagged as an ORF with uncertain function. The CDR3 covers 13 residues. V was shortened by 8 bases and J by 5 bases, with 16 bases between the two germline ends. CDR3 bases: TGTGCCAGCTCCCGGCAGGCCGAGGAGACCCAGTACTTC. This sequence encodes CASSRQAEETQYF.

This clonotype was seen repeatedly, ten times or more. CDR3 loop: CASSATGAYNEQFF. The CDR3 nucleotides read TGTGCCAGCAGTGCGACAGGCGCATACAATGAGCAGTTCTTC. This rearrangement joins TRBV25-1 to TRBJ2-1, with a tentative D call TRBD1 (6 bases). Trimming left V 4 bases short and J 4 bases short, with 11 bases between. The CDR3 contains 14 residues. CDR1 and CDR2 (germline): MGHDK, SYGVNS.

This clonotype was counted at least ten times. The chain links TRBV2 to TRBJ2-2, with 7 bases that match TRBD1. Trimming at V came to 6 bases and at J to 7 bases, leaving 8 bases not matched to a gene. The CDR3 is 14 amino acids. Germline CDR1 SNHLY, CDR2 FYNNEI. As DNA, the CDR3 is TGTGCCAGCAGCGAGACAGGGAGTCACGGGGAGCTGTTTTTT. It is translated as CASSETGSHGELFF.

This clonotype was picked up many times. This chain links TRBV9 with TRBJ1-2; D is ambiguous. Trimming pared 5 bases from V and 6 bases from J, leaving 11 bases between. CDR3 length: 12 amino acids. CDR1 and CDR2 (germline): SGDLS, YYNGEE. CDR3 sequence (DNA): TGTGCCAGCAGAGGGCAGGTCCATGGCTACACCTTC. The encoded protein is CASRGQVHGYTF.

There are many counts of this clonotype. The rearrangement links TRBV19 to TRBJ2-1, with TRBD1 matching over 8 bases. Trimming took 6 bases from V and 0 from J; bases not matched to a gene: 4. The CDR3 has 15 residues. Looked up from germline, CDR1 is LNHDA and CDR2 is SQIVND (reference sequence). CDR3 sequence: CASSQGQGSYNEQFF. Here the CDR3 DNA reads TGTGCCAGTAGCCAAGGACAGGGCTCCTACAATGAGCAGTTCTTC.

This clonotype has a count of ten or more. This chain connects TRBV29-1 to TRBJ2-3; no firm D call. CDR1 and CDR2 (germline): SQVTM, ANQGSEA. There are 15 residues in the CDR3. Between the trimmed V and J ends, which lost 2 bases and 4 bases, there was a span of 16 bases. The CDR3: CSVESLDVTSDTQYF. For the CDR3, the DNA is TGCAGCGTTGAATCGTTAGACGTGACCTCAGATACGCAGTATTTT.

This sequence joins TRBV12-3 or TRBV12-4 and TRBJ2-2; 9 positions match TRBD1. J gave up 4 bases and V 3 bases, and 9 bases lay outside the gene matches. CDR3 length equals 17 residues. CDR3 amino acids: CASSFWTGAQGTGELFF. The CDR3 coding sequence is TGTGCCAGCAGTTTTTGGACAGGGGCCCAGGGCACCGGGGAGCTGTTTTTT.

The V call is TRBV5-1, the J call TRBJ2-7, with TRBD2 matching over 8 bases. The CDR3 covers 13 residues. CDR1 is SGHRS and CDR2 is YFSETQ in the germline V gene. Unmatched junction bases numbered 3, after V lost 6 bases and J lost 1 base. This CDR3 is CASTGGRSYEQYF. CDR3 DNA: TGCGCCAGCACCGGCGGGAGGTCCTACGAGCAGTACTTC.

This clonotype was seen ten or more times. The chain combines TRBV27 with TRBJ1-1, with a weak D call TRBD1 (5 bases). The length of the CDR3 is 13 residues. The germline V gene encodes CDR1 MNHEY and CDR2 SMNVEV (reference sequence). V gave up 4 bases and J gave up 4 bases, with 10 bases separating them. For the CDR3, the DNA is TGTGCCAGCAGTTGGGGGAGGAGCACTGAAGCTTTCTTT. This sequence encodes CASSWGRSTEAFF.

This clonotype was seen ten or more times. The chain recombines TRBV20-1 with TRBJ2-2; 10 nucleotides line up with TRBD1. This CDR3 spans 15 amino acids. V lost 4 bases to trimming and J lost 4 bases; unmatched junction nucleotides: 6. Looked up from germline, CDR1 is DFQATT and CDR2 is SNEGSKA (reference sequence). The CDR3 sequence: CSAITGTGVTGELFF. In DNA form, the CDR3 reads TGCAGTGCTATAACCGGGACAGGGGTCACCGGGGAGCTGTTTTTT.

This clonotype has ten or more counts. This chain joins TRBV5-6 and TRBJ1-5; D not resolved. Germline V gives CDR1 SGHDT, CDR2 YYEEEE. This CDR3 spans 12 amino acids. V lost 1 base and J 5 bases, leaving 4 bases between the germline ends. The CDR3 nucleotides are TGTGCCAGCAGCTTGTTCGATCAGCCCCAGCATTTT. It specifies CASSLFDQPQHF.

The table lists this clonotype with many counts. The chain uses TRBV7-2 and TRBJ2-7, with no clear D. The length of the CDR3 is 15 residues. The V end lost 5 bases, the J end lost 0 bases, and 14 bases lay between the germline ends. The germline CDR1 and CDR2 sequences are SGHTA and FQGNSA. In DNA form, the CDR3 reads TGTGCCAGCAGCGAATCGGTACTCCGCTCCTACGAGCAGTACTTC. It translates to CASSESVLRSYEQYF.

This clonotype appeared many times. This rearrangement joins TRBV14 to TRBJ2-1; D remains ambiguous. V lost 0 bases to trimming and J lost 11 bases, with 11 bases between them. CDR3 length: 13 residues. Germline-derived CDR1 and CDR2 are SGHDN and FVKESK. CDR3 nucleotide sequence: TGTGCCAGCAGCCAAGATATTGGGGATAAGCAGTTCTTC. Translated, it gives CASSQDIGDKQFF.

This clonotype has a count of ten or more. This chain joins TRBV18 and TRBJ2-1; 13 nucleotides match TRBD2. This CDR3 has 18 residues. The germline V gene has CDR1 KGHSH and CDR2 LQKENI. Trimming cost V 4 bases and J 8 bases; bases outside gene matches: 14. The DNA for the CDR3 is TGTGCCAGCTCACTGGGAGGAGGGACTAGCGGGGCCGCTTATGAGCAGTTCTTC. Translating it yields CASSLGGGTSGAAYEQFF. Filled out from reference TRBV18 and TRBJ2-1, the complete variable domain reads NAGVMQNPRHLVRRRGQEARLRCSPMKGHSHVYWYRQLPEEGLKFMVYLQKENIIDESGMPKERFSAEFPKEGPSILRIQQVVRGDSAAYFCASSLGGGTSGAAYEQFFGPGTRLTVL.

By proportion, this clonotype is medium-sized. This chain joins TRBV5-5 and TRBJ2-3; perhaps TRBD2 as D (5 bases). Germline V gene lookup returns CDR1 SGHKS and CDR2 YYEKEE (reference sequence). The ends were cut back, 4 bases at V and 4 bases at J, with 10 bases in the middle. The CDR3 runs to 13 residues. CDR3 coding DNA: TGTGCCAGCAGCCTACAGAGGGCAGATACGCAGTATTTT. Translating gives CASSLQRADTQYF.

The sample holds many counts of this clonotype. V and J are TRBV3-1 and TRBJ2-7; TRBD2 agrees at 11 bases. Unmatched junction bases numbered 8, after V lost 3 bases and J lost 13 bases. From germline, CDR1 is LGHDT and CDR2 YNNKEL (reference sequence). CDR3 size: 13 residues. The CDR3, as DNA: TGTGCCAGCAGCCACGGCCGGACTAGCGGGTATTACTTC. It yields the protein CASSHGRTSGYYF.

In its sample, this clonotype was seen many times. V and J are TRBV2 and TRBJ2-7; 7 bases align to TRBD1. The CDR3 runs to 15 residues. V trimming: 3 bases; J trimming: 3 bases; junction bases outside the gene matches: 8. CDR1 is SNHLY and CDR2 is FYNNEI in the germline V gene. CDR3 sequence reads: CASSEGGTDLYEQYF. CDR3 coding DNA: TGTGCCAGCAGTGAGGGTGGGACAGACCTCTACGAGCAGTACTTC.

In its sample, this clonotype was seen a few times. The CDR3 sequence: CSVGGISGNTIYF. For the CDR3, the DNA is TGCAGCGTCGGGGGGATCTCTGGAAACACCATATATTTT. The chain has TRBV29-1 and TRBJ1-3; D is possibly TRBD1 (5 bases). The V and J ends lost 6 bases and 0 bases respectively, with 9 bases between them. The CDR3 extends over 13 amino acids. Germline V lookup: CDR1 SQVTM, CDR2 ANQGSEA.

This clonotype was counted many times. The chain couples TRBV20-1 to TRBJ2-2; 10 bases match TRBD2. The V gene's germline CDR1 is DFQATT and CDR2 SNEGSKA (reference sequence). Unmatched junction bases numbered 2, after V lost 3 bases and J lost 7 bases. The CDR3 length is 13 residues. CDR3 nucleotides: TGCAGTGCTAGTCCTAGCGGGAGCGGGGAGCTGTTTTTT. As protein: CSASPSGSGELFF.

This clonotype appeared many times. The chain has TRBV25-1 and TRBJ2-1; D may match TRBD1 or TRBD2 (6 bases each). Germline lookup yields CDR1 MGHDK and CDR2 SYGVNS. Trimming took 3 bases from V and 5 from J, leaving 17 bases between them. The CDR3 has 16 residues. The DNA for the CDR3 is TGTGCCAGCAGTGACACCGGGGGCGGGAAGAACAATGAGCAGTTCTTC. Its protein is CASSDTGGGKNNEQFF.

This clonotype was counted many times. The CDR3 loop reads CASSFSGRDYNEQFF. Here the CDR3 DNA reads TGTGCCAGCAGCTTTAGCGGGAGAGACTACAATGAGCAGTTCTTC. The V call is TRBV7-2, the J call TRBJ2-1, with 9 bases that match TRBD2. CDR1 and CDR2 from the germline V gene are SGHTA and FQGNSA. Trimming took 3 bases from V and 3 from J; bases not matched to a gene: 3. The CDR3 is 15 amino acids.

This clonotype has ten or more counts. DNA of the CDR3: TGCGCCAGCAGCCAGACAGACAGGGATGAAACTGAAGCTTTCTTT. The encoded protein is CASSQTDRDETEAFF. V is TRBV4-1 and J is TRBJ1-1, with TRBD1 matching over 7 bases. The CDR3 totals 15 residues. J gave up 5 bases and V 3 bases, and 9 bases lay outside the gene matches. Germline-derived CDR1 and CDR2 are MGHRA and YSYEKL.

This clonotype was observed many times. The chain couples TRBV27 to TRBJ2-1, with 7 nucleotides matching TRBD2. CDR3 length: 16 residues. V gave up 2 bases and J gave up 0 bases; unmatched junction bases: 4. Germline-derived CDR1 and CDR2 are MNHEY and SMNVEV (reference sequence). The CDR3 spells CASSLAGVLSYNEQFF. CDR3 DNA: TGTGCCAGCAGTTTAGCGGGAGTCCTCTCCTACAATGAGCAGTTCTTC.

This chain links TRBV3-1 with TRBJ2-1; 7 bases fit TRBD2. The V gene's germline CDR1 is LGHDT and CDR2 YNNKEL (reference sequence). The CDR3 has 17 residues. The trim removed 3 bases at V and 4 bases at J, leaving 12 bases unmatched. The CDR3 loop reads CASSHKGRGSLYNEQFF. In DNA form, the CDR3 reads TGTGCCAGCAGCCATAAGGGGCGGGGGTCCCTATACAATGAGCAGTTCTTC.

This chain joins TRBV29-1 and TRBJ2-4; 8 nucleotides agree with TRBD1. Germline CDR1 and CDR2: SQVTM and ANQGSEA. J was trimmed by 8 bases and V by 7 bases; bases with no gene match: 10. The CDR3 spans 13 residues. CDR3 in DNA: TGCAGCGCCACCAGACAGGGGAAAGACATTCAGTACTTC. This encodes CSATRQGKDIQYF.

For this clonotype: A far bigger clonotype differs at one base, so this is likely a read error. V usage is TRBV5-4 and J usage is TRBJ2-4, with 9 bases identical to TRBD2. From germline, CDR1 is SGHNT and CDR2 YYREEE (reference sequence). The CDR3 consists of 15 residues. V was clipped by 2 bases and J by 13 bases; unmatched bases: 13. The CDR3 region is CASSLASGDDNEQYF. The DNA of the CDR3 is TGTGCCAGCAGCTTAGCTAGCGGGGACGACAATGAGCAGTACTTC. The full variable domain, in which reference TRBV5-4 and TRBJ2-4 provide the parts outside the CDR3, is ETGVTQSPTHLIKTRGQQVTLRCSSQSGHNTVSWYQQALGQGPQFIFQYYREEENGRGNFPPRFSGLQFPNYSSELNVNALELDDSALYLCASSLASGDDNEQYFGAGTRLSVL.

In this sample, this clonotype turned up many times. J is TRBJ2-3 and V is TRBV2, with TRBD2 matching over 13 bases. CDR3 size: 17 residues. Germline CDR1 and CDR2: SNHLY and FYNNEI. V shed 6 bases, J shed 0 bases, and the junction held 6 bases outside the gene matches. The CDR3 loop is CASRRLAGGSSTDTQYF. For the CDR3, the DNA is TGTGCCAGCAGGAGACTAGCGGGGGGCTCTAGCACAGATACGCAGTATTTT.